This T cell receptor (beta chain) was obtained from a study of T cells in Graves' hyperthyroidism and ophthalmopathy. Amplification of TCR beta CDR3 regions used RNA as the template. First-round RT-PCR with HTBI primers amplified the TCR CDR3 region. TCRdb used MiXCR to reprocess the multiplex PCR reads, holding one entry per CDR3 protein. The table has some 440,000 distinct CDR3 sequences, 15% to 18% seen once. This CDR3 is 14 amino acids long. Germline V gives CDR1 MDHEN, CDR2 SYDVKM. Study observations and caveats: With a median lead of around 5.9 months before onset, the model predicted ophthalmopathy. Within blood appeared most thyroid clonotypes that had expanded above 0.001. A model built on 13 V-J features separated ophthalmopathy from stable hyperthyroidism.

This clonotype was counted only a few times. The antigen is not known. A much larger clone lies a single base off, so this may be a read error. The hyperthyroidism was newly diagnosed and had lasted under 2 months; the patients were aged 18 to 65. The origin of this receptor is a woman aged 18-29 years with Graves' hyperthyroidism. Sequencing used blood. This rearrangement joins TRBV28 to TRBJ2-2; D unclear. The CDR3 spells CACSLYGFSGELFF. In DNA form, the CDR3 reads TGTGCCTGCAGTTTATACGGGTTCTCCGGGGAGCTGTTTTTT.